Each of the 13 T cell receptor beta chains below was sequenced from the same sample in a study of T-cell memory formation after mild COVID-19. TCRdb called the 5' RACE reads again in MiXCR, with one record for every CDR3 protein. The table records about 350,000 distinct CDR3 sequences, approximately 13% of them present only once. Sequenced: PBMCs or a T cell subset sorted from them (not recorded which). The receptors here all came from a man between 18 and 35 years old who had mild COVID-19 (a few samples of this study predate the infection). Cell type and time point are not known.

This clonotype was seen repeatedly, ten times or more. The rearrangement uses TRBV20-1 and TRBJ2-5, with D perhaps given as TRBD1 or TRBD2 (5 bases each). Germline-derived CDR1 and CDR2 are DFQATT and SNEGSKA (reference sequence). CDR3 size: 14 residues. Trimming shortened V by 6 bases and J by 1 base, and 15 bases separated the two germline ends. CDR3 residues: CSAGPGTIQETQYF. CDR3 nucleotides: TGCAGTGCCGGACCAGGGACCATCCAAGAGACCCAGTACTTC.

This clonotype was detected ten times or more. The CDR3 spells CASSLAERSPRSDTQYF. The CDR3 DNA follows: TGCGCCAGCAGCTTGGCGGAAAGAAGCCCAAGATCTGATACGCAGTATTTT. The J gene is TRBJ2-3, the V gene TRBV5-1; D gene ambiguous. Germline assignment: CDR1 SGHRS and CDR2 YFSETQ. V was pared by 0 bases and J by 6 bases, with 20 bases between. The CDR3 consists of 17 residues.

This clonotype was seen more than once but under ten times. Relative to the germline gene, one junction end is altered; a read error may explain this. The chain carries TRBV7-9 and TRBJ1-2; 12 bases match TRBD1. This CDR3 has 13 amino acids. CDR1 SEHNR and CDR2 FQNEAQ come from the germline V gene (reference sequence). The CDR3 DNA reads as TGTGCCAGCAGCTCGGAGGGCGGGACAGGGGGCCCCTTC. It yields the protein CASSSEGGTGGPF.

The gene calls are TRBV12-3 or TRBV12-4 and TRBJ1-1; D is uncertain. The CDR3 is made up of 14 amino acids. Between the trimmed V and J ends, which lost 4 bases and 0 bases, there was a span of 9 bases. The chain's CDR3 is CASSYGTMNTEAFF. DNA of the CDR3: TGTGCCAGCAGTTACGGTACCATGAACACTGAAGCTTTCTTT.

This clonotype was counted only a few times. This chain joins TRBV7-2 and TRBJ2-2; weak D call: TRBD1 (6 bases). Trimming stripped 2 bases from V and 0 bases from J, with 7 bases between. The germline CDR1 and CDR2 sequences are SGHTA and FQGNSA. This CDR3 spans 15 amino acids. CDR3 region: CASSLRDTNTGELFF. Written as DNA, the CDR3 is TGTGCCAGCAGCTTAAGGGACACGAACACCGGGGAGCTGTTTTTT.

This clonotype was counted between two and nine times. V and J are TRBV7-2 and TRBJ1-4, with TRBD1 identical over 9 bases. Losses at the gene ends were 8 bases for V and 13 bases for J; bases not matched to a gene: 14. CDR1 is SGHTA and CDR2 is FQGNSA in the germline V gene. There are 14 residues in the CDR3. The DNA for the CDR3 is TGTGCCAGCGCCCCCGGGACAGGGTTGTCTGGACTGTTTTTT. Amino acid sequence: CASAPGTGLSGLFF.

There are a few counts of this clonotype. The chain has TRBV30 and TRBJ1-2, with D possibly TRBD1 on 5 matching bases. Trimming pared 3 bases from V and 4 bases from J, leaving 15 bases between. This CDR3 spans 14 amino acids. Per the germline V gene, CDR1 is GTSNPN and CDR2 is SVGIG (reference sequence). The CDR3 loop is CAWRSGGASYGYTF. Here the CDR3 DNA reads TGTGCCTGGAGGTCGGGCGGGGCTTCCTATGGCTACACCTTC. The full variable domain, completed using reference TRBV30 and TRBJ1-2, is SQTIHQWPATLVQPVGSPLSLECTVEGTSNPNLYWYRQAAGRGLQLLFYSVGIGQISSEVPQNLSASRPQDRQFILSSKKLLLSDSGFYLCAWRSGGASYGYTFGSGTRLTVV.

This clonotype showed up just a few times. The chain employs TRBV5-1 and TRBJ2-7, with D possibly matching TRBD2 (5 bases). CDR1 and CDR2 (germline): SGHRS, YFSETQ. Trimming took off 1 base at V and 0 bases at J, with 8 bases between the two ends. This CDR3 has 14 residues. CDR3 amino acids: CASSLMGDSYEQYF. The CDR3 bases are TGCGCCAGCAGCTTGATGGGAGACTCCTACGAGCAGTACTTC.

This clonotype was found many times. The chain couples TRBV6-6 to TRBJ1-3, with 7 nucleotides matching TRBD1. This CDR3 has 15 residues. CDR1 MNHNY and CDR2 SVGAGI come from the germline V gene (reference sequence). V shed 6 bases and J 0 bases; nucleotides not matched to a gene: 5. In nucleotides, the CDR3 is TGTGCCAGCAGCCGCGGACAGGTCTCTGGAAACACCATATATTTT. This gives the protein CASSRGQVSGNTIYF.

This clonotype was seen a few times. The chain couples TRBV6-2 or TRBV6-3 to TRBJ2-7, with D hard to call. The germline gives CDR1 MNHEY, CDR2 SVGEGT. Trimming left V 2 bases short and J 2 bases short, with 7 bases between. The CDR3 sequence is 13 residues long. The CDR3, as DNA: TGTGCCAGCAGTTACGGGAACCCCTACGAGCAGTACTTC. Its translation is CASSYGNPYEQYF.

The chain has TRBV27 and TRBJ2-7; D remains unclear. The CDR3 has 14 residues. The ends were cut back, 3 bases at V and 6 bases at J, with 15 bases in the middle. Germline lookup yields CDR1 MNHEY and CDR2 SMNVEV (reference sequence). As DNA, the CDR3 is TGTGCCAGCAGTTTTCTGGGCGCCTTGGGCGAGCAGTACTTC. It codes for CASSFLGALGEQYF.

This chain connects TRBV5-1 to TRBJ2-1; no reliable D call. Trimming took off 3 bases at V and 2 bases at J, with 15 bases between the two ends. CDR3 length: 16 residues. Per the germline V gene, CDR1 is SGHRS and CDR2 is YFSETQ. CDR3 sequence reads: CASSSRQVGPYNEQFF. Here the CDR3 DNA reads TGCGCCAGCAGCTCCCGCCAAGTGGGTCCCTACAATGAGCAGTTCTTC.

Only a few counts were recorded for this clonotype. V is TRBV4-1 and J is TRBJ1-4; TRBD1 matches at 7 bases. With V trimmed by 4 bases and J by 8 bases, 7 bases remained unmatched. Germline-derived CDR1 and CDR2 are MGHRA and YSYEKL. The CDR3 has 14 amino acids. The CDR3 is CASSREGAEEKLFF. The CDR3 DNA sequence: TGCGCCAGCAGCCGGGAGGGGGCGGAGGAAAAACTGTTTTTT.